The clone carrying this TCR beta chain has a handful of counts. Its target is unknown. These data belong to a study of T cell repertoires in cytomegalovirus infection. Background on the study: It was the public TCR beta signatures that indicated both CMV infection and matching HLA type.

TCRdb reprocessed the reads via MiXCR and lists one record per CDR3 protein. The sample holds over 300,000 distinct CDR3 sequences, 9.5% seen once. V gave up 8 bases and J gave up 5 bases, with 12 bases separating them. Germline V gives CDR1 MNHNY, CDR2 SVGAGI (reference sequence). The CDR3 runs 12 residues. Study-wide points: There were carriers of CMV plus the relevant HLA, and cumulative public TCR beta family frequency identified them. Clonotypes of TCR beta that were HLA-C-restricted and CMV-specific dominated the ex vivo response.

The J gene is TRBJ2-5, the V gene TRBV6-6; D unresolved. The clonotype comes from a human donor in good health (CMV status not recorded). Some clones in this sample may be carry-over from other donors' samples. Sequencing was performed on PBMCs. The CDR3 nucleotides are TGTGCCAGCGTCGCCGGGCGGGAGACCCAGTACTTC. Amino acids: CASVAGRETQYF.